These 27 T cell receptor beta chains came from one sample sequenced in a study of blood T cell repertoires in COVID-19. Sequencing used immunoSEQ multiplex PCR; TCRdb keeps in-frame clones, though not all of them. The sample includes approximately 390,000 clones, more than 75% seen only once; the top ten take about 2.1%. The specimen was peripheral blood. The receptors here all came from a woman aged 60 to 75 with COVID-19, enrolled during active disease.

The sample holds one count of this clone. DNA of the CDR3: TGCAGTGCTCCTAACACCGGGGAGCTGTTTTTT. It yields the protein CSAPNTGELFF. The V gene is TRBV20-1, the J gene TRBJ2-2; the D is unclear. Trimming stripped 5 bases from V and 2 bases from J, with 3 bases between. CDR3 length: 11 amino acids. Germline CDR1 reads DFQATT; CDR2 reads SNEGSKA (reference sequence).

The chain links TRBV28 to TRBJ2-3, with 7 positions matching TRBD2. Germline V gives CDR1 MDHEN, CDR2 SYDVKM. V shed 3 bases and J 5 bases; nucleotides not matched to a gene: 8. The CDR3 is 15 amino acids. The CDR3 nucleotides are TGTGCCAGCAGTTTCATCGGGACGGGGGGAGATACGCAGTATTTT. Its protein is CASSFIGTGGDTQYF.

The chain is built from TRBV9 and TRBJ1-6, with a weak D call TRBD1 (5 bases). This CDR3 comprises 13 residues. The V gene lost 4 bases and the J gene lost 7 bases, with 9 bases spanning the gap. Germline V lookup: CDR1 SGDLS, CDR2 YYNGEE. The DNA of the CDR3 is TGTGCCAGCAGCCCCGGGGGGAATTCACCCCTCCACTTT. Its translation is CASSPGGNSPLHF.

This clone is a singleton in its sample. CDR3 residues: CASSLGQGGYEQYF. Written as DNA, the CDR3 is TGTGCCAGCAGTTTGGGTCAGGGGGGCTACGAGCAGTACTTC. The rearrangement joins TRBV27 to TRBJ2-7; tentatively, D is TRBD1 (7 bases). CDR3 length: 14 residues. V was clipped by 3 bases and J by 3 bases, with 12 bases between them. CDR1 is MNHEY, CDR2 SMNVEV, per germline (reference sequence).

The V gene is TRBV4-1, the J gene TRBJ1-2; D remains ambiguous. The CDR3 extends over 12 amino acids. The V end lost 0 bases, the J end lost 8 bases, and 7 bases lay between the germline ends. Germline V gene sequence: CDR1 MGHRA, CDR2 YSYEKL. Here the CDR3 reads CASSQEVAGYTF. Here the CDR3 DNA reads TGCGCCAGCAGCCAAGAAGTCGCGGGCTACACCTTC.

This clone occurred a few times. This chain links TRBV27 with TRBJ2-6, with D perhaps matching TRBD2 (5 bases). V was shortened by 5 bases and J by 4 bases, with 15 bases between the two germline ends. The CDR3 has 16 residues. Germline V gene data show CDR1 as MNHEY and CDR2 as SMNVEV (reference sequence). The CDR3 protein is CASSPTGVLGANVLTF. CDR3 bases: TGTGCCAGCAGTCCGACCGGGGTCCTCGGGGCCAACGTCCTGACTTTC.

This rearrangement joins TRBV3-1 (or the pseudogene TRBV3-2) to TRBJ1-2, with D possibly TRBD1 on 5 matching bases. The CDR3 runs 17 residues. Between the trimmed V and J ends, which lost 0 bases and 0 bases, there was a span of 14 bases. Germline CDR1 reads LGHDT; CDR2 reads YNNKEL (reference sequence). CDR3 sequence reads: CASSQDLGQGANYGYTF. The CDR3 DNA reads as TGTGCCAGCAGCCAAGATTTGGGGCAGGGCGCTAACTATGGCTACACCTTC.

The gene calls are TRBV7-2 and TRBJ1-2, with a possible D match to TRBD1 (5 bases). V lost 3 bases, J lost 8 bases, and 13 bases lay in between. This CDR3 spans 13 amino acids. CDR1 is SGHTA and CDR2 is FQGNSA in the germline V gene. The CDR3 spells CASSLRQLFGYTF. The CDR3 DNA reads TGTGCCAGCAGCTTGCGACAGCTATTCGGCTACACCTTC.

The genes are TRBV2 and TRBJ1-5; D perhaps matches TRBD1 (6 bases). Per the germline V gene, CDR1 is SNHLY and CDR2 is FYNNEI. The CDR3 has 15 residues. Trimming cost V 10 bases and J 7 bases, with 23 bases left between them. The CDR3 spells CATKAPQGALQPQHF. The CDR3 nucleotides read TGTGCCACCAAAGCCCCACAGGGTGCTTTACAGCCCCAGCATTTT.

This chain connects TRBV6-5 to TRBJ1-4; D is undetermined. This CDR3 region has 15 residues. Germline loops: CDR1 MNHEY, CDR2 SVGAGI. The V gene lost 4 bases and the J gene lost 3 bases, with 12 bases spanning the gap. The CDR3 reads CASSWASRSNEKLFF. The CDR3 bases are TGTGCCAGCAGTTGGGCCTCGAGATCTAATGAAAAACTGTTTTTT.

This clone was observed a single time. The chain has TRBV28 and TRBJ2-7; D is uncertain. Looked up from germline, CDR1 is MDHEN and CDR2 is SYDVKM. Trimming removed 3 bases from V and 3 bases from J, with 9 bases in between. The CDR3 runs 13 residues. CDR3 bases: TGTGCCAGCAGTTTGGCCACCGTCTACGAGCAGTACTTC. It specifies CASSLATVYEQYF. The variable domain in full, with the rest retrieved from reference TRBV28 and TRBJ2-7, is DVKVTQSSRYLVKRTGEKVFLECVQDMDHENMFWYRQDPGLGLRLIYFSYDVKMKEKGDIPEGYSVSREKKERFSLILESASTNQTSMYLCASSLATVYEQYFGPGTRLTVT.

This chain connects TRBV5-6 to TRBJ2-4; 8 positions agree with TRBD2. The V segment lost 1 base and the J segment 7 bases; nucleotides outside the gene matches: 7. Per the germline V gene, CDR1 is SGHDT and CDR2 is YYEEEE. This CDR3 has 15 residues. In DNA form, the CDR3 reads TGTGCCAGCAGCTTGTTGTTAGCGGGGTTGAACATTCAGTACTTC. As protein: CASSLLLAGLNIQYF.

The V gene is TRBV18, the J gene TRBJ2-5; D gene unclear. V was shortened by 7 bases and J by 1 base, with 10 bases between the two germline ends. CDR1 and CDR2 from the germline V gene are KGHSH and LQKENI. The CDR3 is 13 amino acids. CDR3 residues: CASLQNAQETQYF. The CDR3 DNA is TGTGCCAGCTTACAGAACGCCCAAGAGACCCAGTACTTC.

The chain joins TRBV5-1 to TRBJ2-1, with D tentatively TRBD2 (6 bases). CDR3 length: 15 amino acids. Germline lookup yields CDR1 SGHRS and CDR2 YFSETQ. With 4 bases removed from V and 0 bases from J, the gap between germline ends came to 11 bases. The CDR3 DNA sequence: TGCGCCAGCAGCGCGGAGGGCTCCTCCTACAATGAGCAGTTCTTC. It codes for CASSAEGSSYNEQFF.

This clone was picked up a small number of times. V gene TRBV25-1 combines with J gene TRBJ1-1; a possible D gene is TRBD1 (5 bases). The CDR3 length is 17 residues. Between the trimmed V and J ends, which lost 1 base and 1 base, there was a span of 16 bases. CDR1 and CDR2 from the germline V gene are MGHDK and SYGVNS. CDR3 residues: CASSEFPRGLWNTEAFF. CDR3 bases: TGTGCCAGCAGTGAATTTCCTAGGGGACTATGGAACACTGAAGCTTTCTTT.

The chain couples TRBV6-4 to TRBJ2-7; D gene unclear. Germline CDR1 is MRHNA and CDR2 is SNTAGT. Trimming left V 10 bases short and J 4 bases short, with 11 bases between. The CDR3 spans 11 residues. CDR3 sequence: CATPRSYEQYF. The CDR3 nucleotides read TGTGCCACCCCTCGCAGTTACGAGCAGTACTTC.

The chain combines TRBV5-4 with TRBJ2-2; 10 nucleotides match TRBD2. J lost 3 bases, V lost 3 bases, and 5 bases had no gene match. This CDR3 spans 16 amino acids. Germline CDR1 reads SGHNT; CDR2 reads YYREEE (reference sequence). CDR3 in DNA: TGTGCCAGCAGCTCCTTAGCGGGGGGTCACACCGGGGAGCTGTTTTTT. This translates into CASSSLAGGHTGELFF.

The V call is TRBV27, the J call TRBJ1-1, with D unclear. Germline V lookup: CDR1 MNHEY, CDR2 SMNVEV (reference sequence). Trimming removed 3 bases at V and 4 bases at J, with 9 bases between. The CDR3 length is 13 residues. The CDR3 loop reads CASSLSPGTEAFF. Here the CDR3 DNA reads TGTGCCAGCAGTTTGTCGCCGGGCACTGAAGCTTTCTTT.

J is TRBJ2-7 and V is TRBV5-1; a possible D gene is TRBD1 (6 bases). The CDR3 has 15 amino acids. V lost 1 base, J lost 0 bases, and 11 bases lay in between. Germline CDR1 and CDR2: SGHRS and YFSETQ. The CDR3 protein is CASSLSGASSYEQYF. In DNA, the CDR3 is TGCGCCAGCAGCTTGTCAGGGGCCAGCTCCTACGAGCAGTACTTC.

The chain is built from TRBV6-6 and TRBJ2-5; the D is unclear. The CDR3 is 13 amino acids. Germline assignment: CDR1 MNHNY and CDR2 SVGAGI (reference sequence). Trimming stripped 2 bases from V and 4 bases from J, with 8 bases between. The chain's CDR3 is CASSYPSRETQYF. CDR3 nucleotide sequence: TGTGCCAGCAGTTACCCGTCGAGAGAGACCCAGTACTTC.

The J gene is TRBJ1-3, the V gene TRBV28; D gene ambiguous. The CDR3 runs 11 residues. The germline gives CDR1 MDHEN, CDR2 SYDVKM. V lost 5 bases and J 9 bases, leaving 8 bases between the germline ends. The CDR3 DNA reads TGTGCCAGCAGTCCGGGGATCACCATATATTTT. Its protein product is CASSPGITIYF.

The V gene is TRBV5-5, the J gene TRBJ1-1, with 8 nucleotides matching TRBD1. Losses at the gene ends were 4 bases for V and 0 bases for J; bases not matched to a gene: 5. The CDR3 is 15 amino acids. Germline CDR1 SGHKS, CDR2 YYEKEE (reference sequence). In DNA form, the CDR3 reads TGTGCCAGCAGCATACGACAGGGGCTGAACACTGAAGCTTTCTTT. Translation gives CASSIRQGLNTEAFF.

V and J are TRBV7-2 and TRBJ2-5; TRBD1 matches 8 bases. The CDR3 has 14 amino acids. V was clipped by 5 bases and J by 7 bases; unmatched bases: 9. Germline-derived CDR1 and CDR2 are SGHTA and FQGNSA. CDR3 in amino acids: CASSPPGGTATQYF. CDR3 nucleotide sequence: TGTGCCAGCAGCCCCCCAGGGGGCACGGCGACCCAGTACTTC.

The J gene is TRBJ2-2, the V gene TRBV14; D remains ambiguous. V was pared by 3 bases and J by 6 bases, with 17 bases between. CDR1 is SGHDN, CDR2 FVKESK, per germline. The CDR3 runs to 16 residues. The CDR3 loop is CASSHPTTISPGELFF. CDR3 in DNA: TGTGCCAGCAGCCACCCCACTACTATTTCTCCCGGGGAGCTGTTTTTT. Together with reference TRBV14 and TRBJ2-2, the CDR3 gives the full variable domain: EAGVTQFPSHSVIEKGQTVTLRCDPISGHDNLYWYRRVMGKEIKFLLHFVKESKQDESGMPNNRFLAERTGGTYSTLKVQPAELEDSGVYFCASSHPTTISPGELFFGEGSRLTVL.

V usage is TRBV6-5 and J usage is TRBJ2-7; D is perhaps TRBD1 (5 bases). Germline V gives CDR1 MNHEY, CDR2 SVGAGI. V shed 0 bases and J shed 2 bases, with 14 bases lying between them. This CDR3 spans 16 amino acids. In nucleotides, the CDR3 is TGTGCCAGCAGTTACTCGAGTCCAGGGCTTCCCTACGAGCAGTACTTC. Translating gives CASSYSSPGLPYEQYF.

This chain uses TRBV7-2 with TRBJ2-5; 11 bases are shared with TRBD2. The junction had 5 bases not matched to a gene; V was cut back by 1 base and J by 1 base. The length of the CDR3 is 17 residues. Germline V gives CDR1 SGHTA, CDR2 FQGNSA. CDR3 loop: CASSLGLAGGLQETQYF. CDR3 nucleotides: TGTGCCAGCAGCTTAGGATTAGCGGGGGGGCTCCAAGAGACCCAGTACTTC.

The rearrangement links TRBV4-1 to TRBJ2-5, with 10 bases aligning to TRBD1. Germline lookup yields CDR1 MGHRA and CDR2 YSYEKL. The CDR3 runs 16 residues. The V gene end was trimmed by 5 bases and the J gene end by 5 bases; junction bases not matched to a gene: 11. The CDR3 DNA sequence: TGCGCCAGCAGCAATCACCCGGGACAGGGGAGGGAGACCCAGTACTTC. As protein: CASSNHPGQGRETQYF.